This TCR beta chain was sequenced for a study of CD8+ T cells in alopecia areata. Regarding treatment: oral pan-JAK inhibitor, 5-10 mg twice daily. Turning to this clone: Antigen specificity is unknown.

V lost 2 bases, J lost 0 bases, and 16 bases lay in between. This CDR3 comprises 18 residues. Germline lookup yields CDR1 SGHVS and CDR2 FNYEAQ. General study findings and limits: Lesional tissue from the scalp (especially in alopecia totalis/universalis) showed higher clonality than normal scalp. Scalp and blood samples kept many expanded lesional clones throughout tofacitinib.

RNA extraction was followed by reverse transcription into cDNA, which acted as the sequencing template. Generated by immunoSEQ multiplex PCR, the TCRdb table keeps only in-frame clones and is missing some. Of some 180,000 clones in the sample, 51% are singletons; the top ten hold 10%. This sample comprised CD8+ T cells sorted from blood, obtained around week 54, from a patient treated with tofacitinib. The chain is built from TRBV7-6 and TRBJ1-4; weak D call: TRBD1 (6 bases). This clonotype was sampled from a human donor with alopecia areata. As DNA, the CDR3 is TGTGCCAGCAGCTTACTAACCGGGACACCATCAACTAATGAAAAACTGTTTTTT. It specifies CASSLLTGTPSTNEKLFF.